This T cell receptor beta chain emerged from a study of CD4 and CD8 cells across lung adenocarcinoma regions. A remark on this clonotype: A much larger clone lies a single base off, so this may be a read error.

TCRdb re-called the PCR reads through MiXCR, storing one row per CDR3 protein. The repertoire holds approximately 9,600 distinct CDR3 sequences, with approximately 49% as singletons. The CDR3 has 17 amino acids. Germline V gene data show CDR1 as SGHVS and CDR2 as FQNEAQ. J gave up 10 bases and V 5 bases, and 12 bases lay outside the gene matches. Donors had localized lung adenocarcinoma, a non-small cell lung cancer. This chain uses TRBV7-8 with TRBJ2-2; 14 positions match TRBD2. The TCR sequence derives from a female donor with lung adenocarcinoma. The CD4 and CD8 labels of this study may be unreliable. The source material was CD4+ T cells from the margin of a lung tumor. DNA for the CDR3: TGTGCCAGCAGCCAGTTGGGACTAGCGGGAGTACCCGAGGAGCTGTTTTTT. This codes for CASSQLGLAGVPEELFF.